Presented here are 32 T cell receptor beta chains from one specimen sequenced in a study of blood T cell repertoires in COVID-19. Repertoires were generated with immunoSEQ multiplex PCR, while TCRdb's copy carries only in-frame clones and drops some. The sample shows hundreds of thousands of clones, roughly nine tenths of them seen only once. The sequenced material came from PBMCs or T cells enriched from blood (not recorded which). The receptors derive from a man younger than 30 who had recovered from COVID-19.

This sequence joins TRBV27 and TRBJ1-5; 9 bases line up with TRBD1. Germline lookup yields CDR1 MNHEY and CDR2 SMNVEV (reference sequence). The ends lost 7 bases at V and 3 bases at J; junction bases unmatched: 4. The CDR3 runs 14 residues. In DNA form, the CDR3 reads TGTGCCAGCAAGACAGGGGGAGACAATCAGCCCCAGCATTTT. Translation: CASKTGGDNQPQHF.

This sequence joins TRBV12-5 and TRBJ1-4; D gene uncertain. V was cut by 6 bases and J by 2 bases, with 10 bases left in between. In germline, CDR1 is LGHNT, CDR2 FRNRAP. CDR3 length: 14 amino acids. The CDR3 region is CASGPGRTNEKLFF. CDR3 nucleotides: TGTGCTAGTGGGCCGGGTAGGACTAATGAAAAACTGTTTTTT.

The chain links TRBV14 to TRBJ2-5; 7 positions agree with TRBD2. Germline-derived CDR1 and CDR2 are SGHDN and FVKESK. Trimming cost V 0 bases and J 4 bases; bases outside gene matches: 5. The CDR3 is made up of 15 amino acids. The CDR3 loop reads CASSQDGTIRETQYF. The CDR3 DNA reads as TGTGCCAGCAGCCAAGACGGGACTATACGAGAGACCCAGTACTTC.

The chain couples TRBV6-2 or TRBV6-3 to TRBJ2-2, with 11 bases identical to TRBD1. The CDR3 is made up of 14 amino acids. In germline, CDR1 is MNHEY, CDR2 SVGEGT. V was pared by 5 bases and J by 6 bases, with 2 bases of the junction left unmatched. CDR3 amino acids: CASSPGQGAGELFF. CDR3 in DNA: TGTGCCAGCAGTCCGGGACAGGGGGCCGGGGAGCTGTTTTTT.

The chain combines TRBV25-1 with TRBJ2-7; TRBD1 agrees at 7 bases. The CDR3 totals 13 residues. The V and J ends lost 5 bases and 4 bases, in that order; junction bases with no gene match: 5. Germline V gene sequence: CDR1 MGHDK, CDR2 SYGVNS. The CDR3 bases are TGTGCCAGCAGTCCCGGGACAGCATACGAGCAGTACTTC. This sequence encodes CASSPGTAYEQYF.

The V and J genes are TRBV4-1 and TRBJ2-2, with 10 bases identical to TRBD2. This CDR3 region has 19 residues. Germline V gene data show CDR1 as MGHRA and CDR2 as YSYEKL. Trimming at V came to 1 base and at J to 3 bases, leaving 11 bases not matched to a gene. CDR3 in amino acids: CASSQGPPAGGPHTGELFF. The CDR3 nucleotides are TGCGCCAGCAGCCAAGGACCCCCAGCGGGAGGGCCGCACACCGGGGAGCTGTTTTTT.

The chain combines TRBV11-2 with TRBJ1-2; D not resolved. The CDR3 is 14 amino acids. Germline V gene data show CDR1 as SGHAT and CDR2 as FQNNGV. V lost 1 base and J 0 bases, leaving 6 bases between the germline ends. The CDR3 DNA is TGTGCCAGCAGCTTAGGCAGAACTAACTATGGCTACACCTTC. Its protein product is CASSLGRTNYGYTF. The full variable domain, completed using reference TRBV11-2 and TRBJ1-2, is EAGVAQSPRYKIIEKRQSVAFWCNPISGHATLYWYQQILGQGPKLLIQFQNNGVVDDSQLPKDRFSAERLKGVDSTLKIQPAKLEDSAVYLCASSLGRTNYGYTFGSGTRLTVV.

The chain employs TRBV6-4 and TRBJ1-1; 9 bases are a match to TRBD1. Germline lookup yields CDR1 MRHNA and CDR2 SNTAGT. The ends lost 1 base at V and 4 bases at J; junction bases unmatched: 4. The CDR3 is 15 amino acids. The CDR3, as DNA: TGTGCCAGCAGTGACTGGACAGGGGCTTTCACTGAAGCTTTCTTT. It codes for CASSDWTGAFTEAFF.

The V and J genes are TRBV3-1 (or the pseudogene TRBV3-2) and TRBJ2-3, with 15 bases that match TRBD2. The ends lost 4 bases at V and 7 bases at J; junction bases unmatched: 6. CDR1 is LGHDT, CDR2 YNNKEL, per germline (reference sequence). The CDR3 length is 16 residues. The CDR3 coding sequence is TGTGCCAGCAGCCCCGCCGGACTAGCGGGGGGGTATACGCAGTATTTT. Encoded protein: CASSPAGLAGGYTQYF.

As regards this clone: Other DNA sequences in this sample translate to the same CDR3. CDR3 loop: CASSPGEETQYF. DNA of the CDR3: TGTGCCAGCAGTCCCGGAGAAGAGACCCAGTACTTC. The chain couples TRBV6-2 or TRBV6-3 to TRBJ2-5; no clear D gene. The CDR3 is made up of 12 amino acids. V was cut by 5 bases and J by 3 bases, with 7 bases left in between. CDR1 and CDR2 from the germline V gene are MNHEY and SVGEGT.

The CDR3 DNA reads as TGTGCCACCAGCAGAGATCATTATCTAGGGGAGCTGTTTTTT. Translated, it gives CATSRDHYLGELFF. The rearrangement joins TRBV15 to TRBJ2-2; D remains unclear. CDR1 and CDR2 (germline): LNHNV, YYDKDF (reference sequence). The CDR3 contains 14 residues. Trimming removed 0 bases at V and 8 bases at J, with 10 bases between.

The J gene is TRBJ1-1, the V gene TRBV2, with 7 bases fitting TRBD1. Germline assignment: CDR1 SNHLY and CDR2 FYNNEI. Germline trimming cut 6 bases from V and 1 base from J; bases unmatched to any gene: 5. This CDR3 has 14 amino acids. As DNA, the CDR3 is TGTGCCAGCAGGTACAGGGGAGGGAACACTGAAGCTTTCTTT. Translating gives CASRYRGGNTEAFF.

The V and J genes are TRBV28 and TRBJ2-5; 8 nucleotides agree with TRBD2. CDR1 is MDHEN, CDR2 SYDVKM, per germline. With 7 bases clipped from V and 5 bases from J, the junction kept 6 bases outside the gene matches. The CDR3 is 13 residues long. The CDR3 DNA reads as TGTGCCAGCATCGGGGGGGTAGCGGAGACCCAGTACTTC. This sequence encodes CASIGGVAETQYF.

This chain uses TRBV18 with TRBJ2-7; 9 nucleotides match TRBD1. The CDR3 has 16 residues. J lost 5 bases, V lost 0 bases, and 8 bases had no gene match. In germline, CDR1 is KGHSH, CDR2 LQKENI. The CDR3 is CASSPPLGQGFDEQYF. CDR3 in DNA: TGTGCCAGCTCACCACCTTTAGGACAGGGGTTCGACGAGCAGTACTTC.

The V call is TRBV2, the J call TRBJ2-1, with 7 positions matching TRBD2. This CDR3 region has 15 residues. Germline-derived CDR1 and CDR2 are SNHLY and FYNNEI. V shed 7 bases, J shed 6 bases, and the junction held 12 bases outside the gene matches. This chain's CDR3 is CASMRATLAVNEQFF. CDR3 DNA sequence: TGTGCCAGCATGAGAGCGACCCTAGCGGTCAATGAGCAGTTCTTC.

The rearrangement uses TRBV4-3 and TRBJ2-7; D not certain. Germline V lookup: CDR1 LGHNA, CDR2 YSLEER. V lost 1 base and J lost 2, with 12 bases in between. This CDR3 has 15 amino acids. CDR3 residues: CASSQGSRSAYEQYF. The CDR3 DNA reads as TGCGCCAGCAGCCAAGGTTCTCGAAGCGCCTACGAGCAGTACTTC.

This sequence joins TRBV5-1 and TRBJ2-2; D possibly corresponds to TRBD1 (5 bases). V shed 1 base and J shed 4 bases, with 8 bases lying between them. Germline V CDR1 and CDR2: SGHRS, YFSETQ. The CDR3 runs to 14 residues. The CDR3, as DNA: TGCGCCAGCAGCTTGTACAGGAGCACCGGGGAGCTGTTTTTT. It yields the protein CASSLYRSTGELFF.

This rearrangement joins TRBV18 to TRBJ1-4, with 7 bases lining up with TRBD1. The germline CDR1 and CDR2 sequences are KGHSH and LQKENI. This CDR3 comprises 15 residues. Unmatched junction bases numbered 8, after V lost 5 bases and J lost 5 bases. CDR3 sequence reads: CASSDRQGPNEKLFF. The CDR3, as DNA: TGTGCCAGCTCAGACCGACAGGGCCCGAATGAAAAACTGTTTTTT.

This chain links TRBV6-5 with TRBJ2-5; TRBD1 matches 7 bases. The CDR3 is 15 amino acids. Unmatched junction bases numbered 10, after V lost 6 bases and J lost 3 bases. Looked up from germline, CDR1 is MNHEY and CDR2 is SVGAGI. CDR3 in amino acids: CASSPRTGTKETQYF. CDR3 coding DNA: TGTGCCAGCAGCCCCAGGACAGGAACTAAAGAGACCCAGTACTTC.

Here the CDR3 DNA reads TGTGCCAGCAGTCCGTGGACAGGGAACTCAGAGACCCAGTACTTC. Amino acid sequence: CASSPWTGNSETQYF. The chain links TRBV27 to TRBJ2-5; 8 bases align to TRBD1. CDR3 length equals 15 residues. The trim removed 5 bases at V and 4 bases at J, leaving 9 bases unmatched. From germline, CDR1 is MNHEY and CDR2 SMNVEV (reference sequence).

The chain combines TRBV5-1 with TRBJ2-6; D might be TRBD1 (5 bases). The germline CDR1 and CDR2 sequences are SGHRS and YFSETQ. The CDR3 consists of 16 residues. Trimming shortened V by 7 bases and J by 2 bases, and 16 bases separated the two germline ends. The CDR3 is CASQTTPGTGANVLTF. DNA for the CDR3: TGCGCCAGCCAAACCACTCCAGGGACTGGGGCCAACGTCCTGACTTTC.

The rearrangement links TRBV18 to TRBJ2-7; TRBD1 agrees at 8 bases. CDR1 and CDR2 from the germline V gene are KGHSH and LQKENI. The V and J ends lost 3 bases and 6 bases, in that order; junction bases with no gene match: 4. This CDR3 contains 13 residues. The CDR3 region has the DNA TGTGCCAGCTCACCCGACAGGGGAGGCGAGCAGTACTTC. It codes for CASSPDRGGEQYF.

The chain is built from TRBV11-2 and TRBJ1-2; perhaps TRBD1 as D (5 bases). There are 15 residues in the CDR3. Germline CDR1 and CDR2: SGHAT and FQNNGV. With 2 bases removed from V and 1 base from J, the gap between germline ends came to 11 bases. The DNA of the CDR3 is TGTGCCAGCAGCTTACGACAGACAGTTAACTATGGCTACACCTTC. It yields the protein CASSLRQTVNYGYTF.

The chain links TRBV27 to TRBJ1-4, with D perhaps matching TRBD1 (5 bases). Trimming left V 3 bases short and J 8 bases short, with 19 bases between. This CDR3 spans 16 amino acids. The germline V gene has CDR1 MNHEY and CDR2 SMNVEV (reference sequence). CDR3 protein: CASSLFLGGKGEKLFF. As DNA, the CDR3 is TGTGCCAGCAGTTTGTTCTTGGGGGGAAAAGGAGAAAAACTGTTTTTT.

The CDR3 DNA reads TGTGCCAGCAGCCGATCCAGTCCTTCATCCTACAATGAGCAGTTCTTC. This codes for CASSRSSPSSYNEQFF. The chain joins TRBV3-1 (or the pseudogene TRBV3-2) to TRBJ2-1; D unresolved. This CDR3 has 16 amino acids. V was trimmed by 4 bases and J by 1 base, leaving 14 bases between them. CDR1 and CDR2 from the germline V gene are LGHDT and YNNKEL (reference sequence).

This chain connects TRBV28 to TRBJ2-7, with 8 bases identical to TRBD2. J lost 3 bases, V lost 3 bases, and 10 bases had no gene match. Germline V gene data show CDR1 as MDHEN and CDR2 as SYDVKM. The CDR3 contains 16 residues. In DNA form, the CDR3 reads TGTGCCAGCAGTTTTTTATCCGGGCTAGCGGGCTACGAGCAGTACTTC. Amino acids: CASSFLSGLAGYEQYF. Complete variable domain (other parts from reference TRBV28 and TRBJ2-7): DVKVTQSSRYLVKRTGEKVFLECVQDMDHENMFWYRQDPGLGLRLIYFSYDVKMKEKGDIPEGYSVSREKKERFSLILESASTNQTSMYLCASSFLSGLAGYEQYFGPGTRLTVT.

The gene calls are TRBV11-2 and TRBJ1-2; the D is unclear. In germline, CDR1 is SGHAT, CDR2 FQNNGV. Deletions cut 0 bases from V and 5 bases from J, with 13 bases between. The CDR3 is 15 residues long. The CDR3 DNA reads TGTGCCAGCAGCTTAGATCTAGGAGGAACTTATGGCTACACCTTC. Translated, it gives CASSLDLGGTYGYTF.

This clone was observed a handful of times. The V gene is TRBV28, the J gene TRBJ1-5; TRBD1 agrees at 12 bases. With 7 bases clipped from V and 6 bases from J, the junction kept 7 bases outside the gene matches. The CDR3 is made up of 15 amino acids. CDR1 MDHEN and CDR2 SYDVKM come from the germline V gene. CDR3 sequence reads: CASISGDRGPQPQHF. In DNA, the CDR3 is TGTGCCAGCATCTCGGGGGACAGGGGGCCTCAGCCCCAGCATTTT.

CDR3 sequence reads: CAWSLGGQATINYGYTF. The CDR3 nucleotides read TGTGCCTGGAGTCTAGGGGGACAGGCCACTATTAACTATGGCTACACCTTC. This chain links TRBV30 with TRBJ1-2, with 8 bases lining up with TRBD1. V shed 2 bases, J shed 1 base, and the junction held 12 bases outside the gene matches. The germline V gene has CDR1 GTSNPN and CDR2 SVGIG (reference sequence). The CDR3 is 17 residues long.

This chain connects TRBV6-5 to TRBJ2-7; 11 bases align to TRBD2. CDR1 is MNHEY, CDR2 SVGAGI, per germline. Trimming removed 7 bases from V and 6 bases from J; junction bases left unmatched: 11. This CDR3 is 15 amino acids long. This CDR3 is CASTSGTSGSAEQYF. The CDR3 DNA reads TGTGCCAGCACCTCCGGGACTAGCGGATCCGCCGAGCAGTACTTC.

CDR3 sequence (DNA): TGTGCCAGCAGCAAAGCTGGCGGGACGGAAAACACTGAAGCTTTCTTT. Translation: CASSKAGGTENTEAFF. This rearrangement joins TRBV21-1 to TRBJ1-1. TRBV21-1 is an annotated pseudogene. CDR3 length: 16 amino acids.

J is TRBJ2-7 and V is TRBV6-5, with a weak D call TRBD2 (5 bases). The V end lost 6 bases, the J end lost 3 bases, and 12 bases lay between the germline ends. CDR1 and CDR2 from the germline V gene are MNHEY and SVGAGI. CDR3 length: 13 residues. As DNA, the CDR3 is TGTGCCAGCAGACCTGGACGGGACTACGAGCAGTACTTC. It codes for CASRPGRDYEQYF.